This T cell receptor beta chain was recovered during a study of T cell responses to AZD1222 COVID-19 vaccine. Between the trimmed V and J ends, which lost 11 bases and 2 bases, there was a span of 12 bases. The CDR3 covers 12 residues. Germline V gene data show CDR1 as MDHEN and CDR2 as SYDVKM. About this clone itself: Its antigen is unidentified.

Method: immunoSEQ multiplex PCR; TCRdb's copy keeps in-frame clones and lacks some. The table shows 140,000 to 150,000 clones, with 92% occurring only once. Regarding the study as a whole: Donors were chiefly white British, with a greater number of females, and clonal diversity was perhaps underestimated.

Analysis merged second doses at about 4 or about 12 weeks. The sample here was peripheral blood, taken 28 days after the second AZD1222 dose. The rearrangement joins TRBV28 to TRBJ1-2; D is possibly TRBD1 (6 bases). The TCR originated in an adult who received the AZD1222 COVID-19 vaccine. The CDR3 protein is CAVNRANYGYTF. The CDR3 DNA follows: TGTGCCGTCAACAGGGCGAACTATGGCTACACCTTC.